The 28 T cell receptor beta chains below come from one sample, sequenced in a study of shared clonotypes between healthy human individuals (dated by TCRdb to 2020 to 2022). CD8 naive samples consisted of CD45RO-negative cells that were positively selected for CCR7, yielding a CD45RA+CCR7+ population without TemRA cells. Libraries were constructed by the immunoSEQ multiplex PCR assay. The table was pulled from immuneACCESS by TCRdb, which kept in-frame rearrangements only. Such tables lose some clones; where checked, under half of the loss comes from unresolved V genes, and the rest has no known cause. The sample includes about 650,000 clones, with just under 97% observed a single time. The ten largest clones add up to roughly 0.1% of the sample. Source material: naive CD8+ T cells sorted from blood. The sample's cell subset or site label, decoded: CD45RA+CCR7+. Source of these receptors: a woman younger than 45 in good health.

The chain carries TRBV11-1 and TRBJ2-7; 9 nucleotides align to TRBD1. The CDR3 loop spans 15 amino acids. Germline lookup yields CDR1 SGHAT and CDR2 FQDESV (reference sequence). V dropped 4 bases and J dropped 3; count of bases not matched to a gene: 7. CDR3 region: CASSYGQGTVYEQYF. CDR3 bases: TGTGCCAGCAGCTACGGACAGGGGACTGTCTACGAGCAGTACTTC.

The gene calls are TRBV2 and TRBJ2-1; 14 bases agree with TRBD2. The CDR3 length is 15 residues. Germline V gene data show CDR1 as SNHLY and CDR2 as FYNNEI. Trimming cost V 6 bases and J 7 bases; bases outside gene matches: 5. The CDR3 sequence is CASSDWTSGRNEQFF. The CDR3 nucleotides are TGTGCCAGCAGCGACTGGACTAGCGGGAGGAATGAGCAGTTCTTC. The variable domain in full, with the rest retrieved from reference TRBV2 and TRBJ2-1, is EPEVTQTPSHQVTQMGQEVILRCVPISNHLYFYWYRQILGQKVEFLVSFYNNEISEKSEIFDDQFSVERPDGSNFTLKIRSTKLEDSAMYFCASSDWTSGRNEQFFGPGTRLTVL.

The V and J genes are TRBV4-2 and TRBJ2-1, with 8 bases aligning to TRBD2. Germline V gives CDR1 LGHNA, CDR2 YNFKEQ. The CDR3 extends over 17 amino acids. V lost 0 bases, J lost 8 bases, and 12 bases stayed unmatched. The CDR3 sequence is CASSQEGLAGIFYEQFF. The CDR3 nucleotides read TGTGCCAGCAGCCAAGAAGGGCTAGCGGGTATCTTCTATGAGCAGTTCTTC.

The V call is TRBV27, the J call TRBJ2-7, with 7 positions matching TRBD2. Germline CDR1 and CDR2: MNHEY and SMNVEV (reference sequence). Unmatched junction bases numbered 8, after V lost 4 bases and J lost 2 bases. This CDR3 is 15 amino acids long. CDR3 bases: TGTGCCAGCAGTTCCGCCGGGGGGAGGACCTACGAGCAGTACTTC. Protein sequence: CASSSAGGRTYEQYF.

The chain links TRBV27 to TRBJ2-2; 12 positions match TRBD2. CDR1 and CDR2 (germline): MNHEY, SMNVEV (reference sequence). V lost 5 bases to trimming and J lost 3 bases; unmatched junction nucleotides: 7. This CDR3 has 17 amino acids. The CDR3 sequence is CASSLMRLAGDTGELFF. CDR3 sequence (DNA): TGTGCCAGCAGTCTGATGCGACTAGCGGGAGACACCGGGGAGCTGTTTTTT.

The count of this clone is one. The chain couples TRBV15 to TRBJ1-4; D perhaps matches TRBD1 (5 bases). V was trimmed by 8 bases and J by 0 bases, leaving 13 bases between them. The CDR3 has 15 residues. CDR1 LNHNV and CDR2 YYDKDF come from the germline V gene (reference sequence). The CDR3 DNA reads TGTGCCACCCTAAAATGGGGGGCAACTAATGAAAAACTGTTTTTT. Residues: CATLKWGATNEKLFF.

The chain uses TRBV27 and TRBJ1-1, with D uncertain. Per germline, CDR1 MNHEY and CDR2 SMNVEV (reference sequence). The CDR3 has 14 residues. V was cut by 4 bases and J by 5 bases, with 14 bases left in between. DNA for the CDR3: TGTGCCAGCAGTTCATCAAGTTCGAGGACTGAAGCTTTCTTT. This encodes CASSSSSSRTEAFF.

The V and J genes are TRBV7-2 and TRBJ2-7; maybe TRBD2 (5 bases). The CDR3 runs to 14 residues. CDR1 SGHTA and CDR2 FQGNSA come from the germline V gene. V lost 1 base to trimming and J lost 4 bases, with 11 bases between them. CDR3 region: CASSLGGQMYEQYF. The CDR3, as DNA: TGTGCCAGCAGCTTAGGAGGGCAGATGTACGAGCAGTACTTC.

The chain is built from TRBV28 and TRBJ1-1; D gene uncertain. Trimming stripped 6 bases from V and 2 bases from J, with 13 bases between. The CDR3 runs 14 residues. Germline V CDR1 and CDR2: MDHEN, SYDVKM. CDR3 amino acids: CASRPMGGNTEAFF. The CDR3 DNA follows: TGTGCCAGCAGACCCATGGGAGGAAACACTGAAGCTTTCTTT.

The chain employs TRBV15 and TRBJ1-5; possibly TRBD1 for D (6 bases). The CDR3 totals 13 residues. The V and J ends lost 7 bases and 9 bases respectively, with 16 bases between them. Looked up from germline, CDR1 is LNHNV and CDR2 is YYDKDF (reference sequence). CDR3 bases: TGTGCCACCAACTACAGGGCACGGGTGCCCCAGCATTTT. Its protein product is CATNYRARVPQHF.

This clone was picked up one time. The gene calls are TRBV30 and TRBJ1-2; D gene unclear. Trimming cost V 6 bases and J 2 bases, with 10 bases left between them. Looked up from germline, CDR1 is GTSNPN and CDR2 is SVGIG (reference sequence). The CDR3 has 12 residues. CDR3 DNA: TGTGCCTGCAGAGGGTCCAACTATGGCTACACCTTC. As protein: CACRGSNYGYTF.

CDR3 loop: CASSLEAQGAYEQYF. In nucleotides, the CDR3 is TGTGCCAGCAGTTTAGAGGCACAGGGGGCCTACGAGCAGTACTTC. The chain couples TRBV27 to TRBJ2-7; 8 bases line up with TRBD1. CDR1 and CDR2 (germline): MNHEY, SMNVEV (reference sequence). CDR3 length: 15 residues. V lost 2 bases to trimming and J lost 2 bases; unmatched junction nucleotides: 5.

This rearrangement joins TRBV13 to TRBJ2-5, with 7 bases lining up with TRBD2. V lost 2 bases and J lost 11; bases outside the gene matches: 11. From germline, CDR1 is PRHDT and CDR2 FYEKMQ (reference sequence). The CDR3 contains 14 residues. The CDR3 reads CASSLTGGSEEQYF. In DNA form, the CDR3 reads TGTGCCAGCAGCTTAACGGGAGGTTCGGAAGAGCAGTACTTC.

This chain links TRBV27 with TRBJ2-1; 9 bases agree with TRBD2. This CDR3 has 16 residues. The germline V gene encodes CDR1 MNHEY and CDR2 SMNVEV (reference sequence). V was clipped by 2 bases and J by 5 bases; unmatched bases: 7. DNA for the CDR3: TGTGCCAGCAGTTTAATCAGGCTAGCGGGGAACAATGAGCAGTTCTTC. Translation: CASSLIRLAGNNEQFF.

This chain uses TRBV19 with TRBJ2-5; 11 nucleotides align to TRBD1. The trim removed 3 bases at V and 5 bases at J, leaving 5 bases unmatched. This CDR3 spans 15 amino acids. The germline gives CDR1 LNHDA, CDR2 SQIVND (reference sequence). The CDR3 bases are TGTGCCAGTAGTATGGGACAGGGGGGTATGGAGACCCAGTACTTC. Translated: CASSMGQGGMETQYF. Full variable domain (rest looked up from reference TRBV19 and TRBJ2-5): DGGITQSPKYLFRKEGQNVTLSCEQNLNHDAMYWYRQDPGQGLRLIYYSQIVNDFQKGDIAEGYSVSREKKESFPLTVTSAQKNPTAFYLCASSMGQGGMETQYFGPGTRLLVL.

The DNA for the CDR3 is TGTGCCAGCAGTTTTGATCACAGAGGCAATCAGCCCCAGCATTTT. Encoded protein: CASSFDHRGNQPQHF. V usage is TRBV28 and J usage is TRBJ1-5; unclear D gene. CDR1 and CDR2 (germline): MDHEN, SYDVKM. The CDR3 consists of 15 residues. V lost 3 bases to trimming and J lost 2 bases, with 11 bases between them.

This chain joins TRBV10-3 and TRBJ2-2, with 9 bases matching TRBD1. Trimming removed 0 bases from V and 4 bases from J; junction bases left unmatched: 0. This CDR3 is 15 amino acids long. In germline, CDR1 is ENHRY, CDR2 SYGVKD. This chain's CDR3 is CAISESTGGTGELFF. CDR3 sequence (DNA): TGTGCCATCAGTGAGTCGACAGGGGGCACCGGGGAGCTGTTTTTT.

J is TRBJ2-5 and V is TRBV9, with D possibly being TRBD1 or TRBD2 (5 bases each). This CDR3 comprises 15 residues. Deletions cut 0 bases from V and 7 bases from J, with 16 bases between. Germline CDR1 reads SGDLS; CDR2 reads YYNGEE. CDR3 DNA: TGTGCCAGCAGCGTAGGGGGTGGGACCCCCACGACCCAGTACTTC. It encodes CASSVGGGTPTTQYF.

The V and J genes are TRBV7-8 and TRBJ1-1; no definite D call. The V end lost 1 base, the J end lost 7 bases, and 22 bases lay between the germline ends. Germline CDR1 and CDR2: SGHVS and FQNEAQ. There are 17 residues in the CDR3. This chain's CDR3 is CASSLVRKGEALIEAFF. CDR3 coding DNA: TGTGCCAGCAGCTTAGTCCGGAAGGGAGAAGCGTTGATTGAAGCTTTCTTT.

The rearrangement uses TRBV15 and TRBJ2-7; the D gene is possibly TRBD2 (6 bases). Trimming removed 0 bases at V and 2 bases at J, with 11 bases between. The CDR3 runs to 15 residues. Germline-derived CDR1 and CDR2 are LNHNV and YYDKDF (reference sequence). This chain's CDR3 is CATSRDPERAYEQYF. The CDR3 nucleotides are TGTGCCACCAGCAGAGATCCGGAGCGGGCCTACGAGCAGTACTTC.

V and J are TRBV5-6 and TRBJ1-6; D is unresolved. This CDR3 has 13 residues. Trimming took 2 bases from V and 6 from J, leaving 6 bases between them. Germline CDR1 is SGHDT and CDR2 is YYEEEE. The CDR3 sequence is CASSFGINSPLHF. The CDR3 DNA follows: TGTGCCAGCAGCTTTGGAATTAATTCACCCCTCCACTTT.

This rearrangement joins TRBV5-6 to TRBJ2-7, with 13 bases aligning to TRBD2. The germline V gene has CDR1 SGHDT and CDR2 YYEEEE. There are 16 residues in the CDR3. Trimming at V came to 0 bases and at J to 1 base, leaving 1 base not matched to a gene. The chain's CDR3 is CASSLGTSGRSYEQYF. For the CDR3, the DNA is TGTGCCAGCAGCTTGGGGACTAGCGGGAGATCCTACGAGCAGTACTTC.

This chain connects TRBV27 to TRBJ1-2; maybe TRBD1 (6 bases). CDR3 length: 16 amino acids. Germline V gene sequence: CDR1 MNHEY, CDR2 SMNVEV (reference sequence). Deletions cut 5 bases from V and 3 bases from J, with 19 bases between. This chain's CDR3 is CASSSYRDKLDYGYTF. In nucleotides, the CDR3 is TGTGCCAGCAGTAGCTACCGGGACAAGCTAGACTATGGCTACACCTTC.

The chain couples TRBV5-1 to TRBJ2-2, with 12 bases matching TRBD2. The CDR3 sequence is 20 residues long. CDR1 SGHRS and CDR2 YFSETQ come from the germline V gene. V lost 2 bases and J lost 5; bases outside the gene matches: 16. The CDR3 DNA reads TGCGCCAGCAGCTTACGACTAGCGGGAGATATTGAAGCGGGAACCGGGGAGCTGTTTTTT. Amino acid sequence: CASSLRLAGDIEAGTGELFF.

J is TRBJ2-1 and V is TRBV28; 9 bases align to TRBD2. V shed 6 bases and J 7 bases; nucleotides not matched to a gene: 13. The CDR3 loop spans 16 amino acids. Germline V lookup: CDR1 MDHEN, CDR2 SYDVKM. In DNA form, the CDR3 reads TGTGCCAGCAGCCTTATAGCGGGAGAATTTGAGAATGAGCAGTTCTTC. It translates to CASSLIAGEFENEQFF.

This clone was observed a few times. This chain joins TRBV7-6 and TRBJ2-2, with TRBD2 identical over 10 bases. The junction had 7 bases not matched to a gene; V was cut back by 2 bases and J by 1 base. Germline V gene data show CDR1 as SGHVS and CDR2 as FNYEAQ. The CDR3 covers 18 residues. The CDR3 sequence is CASSLSLAGARNTGELFF. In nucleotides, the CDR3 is TGTGCCAGCAGCTTATCGCTAGCGGGAGCTAGGAACACCGGGGAGCTGTTTTTT.

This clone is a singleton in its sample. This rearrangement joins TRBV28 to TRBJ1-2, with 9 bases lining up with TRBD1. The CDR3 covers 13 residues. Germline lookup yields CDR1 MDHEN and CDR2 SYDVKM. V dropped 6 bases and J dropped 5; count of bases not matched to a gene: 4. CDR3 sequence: CASSPDRGYGYTF. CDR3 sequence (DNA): TGTGCCAGCAGCCCCGACAGGGGGTATGGCTACACCTTC.

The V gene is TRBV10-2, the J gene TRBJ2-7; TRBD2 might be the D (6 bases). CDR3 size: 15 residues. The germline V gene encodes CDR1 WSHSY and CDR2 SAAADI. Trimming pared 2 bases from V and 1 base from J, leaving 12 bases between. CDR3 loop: CASSESGPISYEQYF. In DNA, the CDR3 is TGCGCCAGCAGTGAGAGCGGGCCGATATCCTACGAGCAGTACTTC.